Shown below are 28 T cell receptor beta chains from a single sample sequenced in a study of blood T cells in healthy people across ages. Using a J-beta primer mix together with a sample-barcoded 5' primer, a second PCR was run for roughly 6 to 11 cycles. TCRdb processed the 5' RACE reads anew with MiXCR; each CDR3 protein has one entry. The table lists over 1,500,000 distinct CDR3 sequences, around 40% of them singletons. The material sequenced was blood. These receptors were taken from a human donor in good health.

CDR3 sequence: CSARGGVIYERYF. For the CDR3, the DNA is TGCAGCGCAAGAGGGGGCGTGATTTACGAGCGGTACTTC. This chain uses TRBV29-1 with TRBJ2-4, with 7 bases lining up with TRBD1. This CDR3 is 13 amino acids long. With 7 bases clipped from V and 15 bases from J, the junction kept 18 bases outside the gene matches. CDR1 and CDR2 from the germline V gene are SQVTM and ANQGSEA.

This clonotype has a count of ten or more. This chain joins TRBV4-1 and TRBJ1-2, with no clear D. Trimming removed 0 bases from V and 2 bases from J, with 4 bases in between. CDR1 MGHRA and CDR2 YSYEKL come from the germline V gene. There are 13 residues in the CDR3. The CDR3 DNA is TGCGCCAGCAGCCAAGAACGGAACTATGGCTACACCTTC. This sequence encodes CASSQERNYGYTF.

Comment on this clonotype: At one end, the junction sequence differs from germline, possibly due to a read error. The V and J genes are TRBV6-2 or TRBV6-3 and TRBJ2-6; 7 positions match TRBD2. Germline V gene lookup returns CDR1 MNHEY and CDR2 SVGEGT. CDR3 length: 14 amino acids. The CDR3 protein is CATSGREGANVLTF. Here the CDR3 DNA reads TGTGCCACCAGTGGGAGGGAAGGGGCCAACGTCCTGACTTTC.

Turning to this clonotype: One junction end disagrees with the germline gene, perhaps due to a read error. V and J are TRBV5-1 and TRBJ2-1; D may correspond to TRBD1 or TRBD2 (6 bases each). The CDR3 spans 13 residues. Germline lookup yields CDR1 SGHRS and CDR2 YFSETQ. CDR3 coding DNA: TGCGCCAGCGTAGGGGGGACCTACAATGAGCGGTTCTTC. It is translated as CASVGGTYNERFF.

This clonotype was counted a few times. This chain joins TRBV7-3 and TRBJ2-5; TRBD2 matches 11 bases. CDR1 SGHTA and CDR2 FQGTGA come from the germline V gene. The CDR3 is 15 amino acids. Germline trimming cut 6 bases from V and 2 bases from J; bases unmatched to any gene: 5. CDR3 residues: CASRLLAGEQETQYF. CDR3 sequence (DNA): TGTGCCAGCAGGTTACTAGCGGGGGAACAAGAGACCCAGTACTTC.

The gene calls are TRBV6-1 and TRBJ1-5; TRBD1 is a possible D gene (5 bases). Germline assignment: CDR1 MNHNS and CDR2 SASEGT. This CDR3 is built from 15 residues. V was trimmed by 3 bases and J by 0 bases, leaving 9 bases between them. CDR3 amino acids: CASSEGGYSNQPQHF. CDR3 DNA: TGTGCCAGCAGTGAGGGGGGATATAGCAATCAGCCCCAGCATTTT.

This clonotype was recorded a few times. The chain carries TRBV6-5 and TRBJ1-5; no firm D call. Germline lookup yields CDR1 MNHEY and CDR2 SVGAGI. Deletions cut 0 bases from V and 7 bases from J, with 13 bases between. The CDR3 extends over 15 amino acids. CDR3 amino acids: CASSYSTGNRQPQHF. CDR3 in DNA: TGTGCCAGCAGTTACTCGACGGGGAATCGGCAGCCCCAGCATTTT.

V usage is TRBV11-3 and J usage is TRBJ2-3; D remains unclear. V was pared by 1 base and J by 1 base, with 15 bases between. CDR1 and CDR2 from the germline V gene are SGHNT and YENEEA. The CDR3 is made up of 17 amino acids. In nucleotides, the CDR3 is TGTGCCAGCAGCTTAGGTTTTCCCCACCAGGGCACAGATACGCAGTATTTT. The encoded protein is CASSLGFPHQGTDTQYF.

This clonotype was seen a handful of times. The chain employs TRBV11-2 and TRBJ1-1, with D unclear. This CDR3 has 13 residues. V dropped 0 bases and J dropped 8 bases, with 10 bases sitting between them. Germline values: CDR1 SGHAT, CDR2 FQNNGV. CDR3 DNA sequence: TGTGCCAGCAGCTTAGATGCGGGGAGAGAAGCTTTCTTT. Its protein is CASSLDAGREAFF.

The sample holds a few counts of this clonotype. This sequence joins TRBV12-3 or TRBV12-4 and TRBJ2-4, with a possible D match to TRBD2 (5 bases). V gave up 5 bases and J gave up 10 bases, with 12 bases separating them. This CDR3 has 12 residues. The chain's CDR3 is CASSALSGIQYF. DNA of the CDR3: TGTGCCAGCAGTGCATTATCGGGAATTCAGTACTTC.

V and J are TRBV20-1 and TRBJ2-7, with D possibly being TRBD1 (5 bases). The CDR3 is 16 residues long. V shed 0 bases and J shed 3 bases, with 18 bases lying between them. CDR1 is DFQATT, CDR2 SNEGSKA, per germline (reference sequence). CDR3 nucleotides: TGCAGTGCTAGAGACACAGGTGATGTTCCCTACTACGAGCAGTACTTC. This translates into CSARDTGDVPYYEQYF.

This clonotype came up a few times. The chain joins TRBV4-3 to TRBJ2-1; 8 nucleotides line up with TRBD1. Germline V gene lookup returns CDR1 LGHNA and CDR2 YSLEER. The CDR3 runs 15 residues. J lost 8 bases, V lost 1 base, and 7 bases had no gene match. The CDR3 sequence is CASSQAGGGWHEQFF. CDR3 nucleotide sequence: TGCGCCAGCAGCCAAGCAGGGGGCGGGTGGCATGAGCAGTTCTTC.

This clonotype has a handful of counts. The rearrangement joins TRBV7-2 to TRBJ2-3; maybe TRBD1 (6 bases). The germline V gene has CDR1 SGHTA and CDR2 FQGNSA. V was shortened by 2 bases and J by 6 bases, with 15 bases between the two germline ends. The CDR3 is 15 residues long. The CDR3 loop reads CASSLSGQPADTQYF. As DNA, the CDR3 is TGTGCCAGCAGCTTAAGCGGACAGCCCGCGGATACGCAGTATTTT.

The rearrangement uses TRBV5-6 and TRBJ1-5; perhaps TRBD1 as D (6 bases). The V and J ends lost 4 bases and 5 bases respectively, with 16 bases between them. In germline, CDR1 is SGHDT, CDR2 YYEEEE. The CDR3 covers 15 residues. Written as DNA, the CDR3 is TGTGCCAGCAGCGACAGGAGTTGGGAGGATCAGCCCCAGCATTTT. This sequence encodes CASSDRSWEDQPQHF.

This clonotype was counted only a few times. This chain connects TRBV20-1 to TRBJ1-1; D perhaps matches TRBD1 (6 bases). From germline, CDR1 is DFQATT and CDR2 SNEGSKA (reference sequence). Trimming shortened V by 0 bases and J by 9 bases, and 17 bases separated the two germline ends. The CDR3 runs to 14 residues. CDR3 protein: CSAREGTGARKAFF. CDR3 sequence (DNA): TGCAGTGCTAGAGAGGGAACGGGGGCCCGTAAAGCTTTCTTT.

This chain connects TRBV12-5 to TRBJ1-1; TRBD1 aligns across 8 bases. The J segment lost 3 bases and the V segment lost 6 bases, leaving 9 bases of the junction unmatched. Germline V CDR1 and CDR2: LGHNT, FRNRAP. This CDR3 is 15 amino acids long. CDR3 coding DNA: TGTGCTAGTGGCCCACGACAGGGGCGGGACACTGAAGCTTTCTTT. It yields the protein CASGPRQGRDTEAFF.

This clonotype was recorded once. The genes are TRBV5-1 and TRBJ1-2; no clear D. V lost 1 base and J lost 1, with 11 bases in between. The germline gives CDR1 SGHRS, CDR2 YFSETQ. This CDR3 region has 15 residues. The CDR3 DNA is TGCGCCAGCAGCTTGAAGGTCGAGGGTAACTATGGCTACACCTTC. Translation gives CASSLKVEGNYGYTF.

This rearrangement joins TRBV18 to TRBJ2-3, with 9 bases aligning to TRBD2. Germline V gene lookup returns CDR1 KGHSH and CDR2 LQKENI. The CDR3 is made up of 16 amino acids. Trimming cost V 3 bases and J 2 bases; bases outside gene matches: 6. The CDR3 nucleotides are TGTGCCAGCTCACCGTTGCTAGCGGGGACCACAGATACGCAGTATTTT. Translated, it gives CASSPLLAGTTDTQYF. Full variable domain (outside the CDR3, taken from reference TRBV18 and TRBJ2-3): NAGVMQNPRHLVRRRGQEARLRCSPMKGHSHVYWYRQLPEEGLKFMVYLQKENIIDESGMPKERFSAEFPKEGPSILRIQQVVRGDSAAYFCASSPLLAGTTDTQYFGPGTRLTVL.

This chain connects TRBV5-5 to TRBJ1-6; 8 bases line up with TRBD1. Germline trimming cut 4 bases from V and 8 bases from J; bases unmatched to any gene: 5. Germline values: CDR1 SGHKS, CDR2 YYEKEE (reference sequence). The CDR3 totals 14 residues. The CDR3 DNA reads as TGTGCCAGCAGCCATGGACAGGGTTATTCACCCCTCCACTTT. Protein product: CASSHGQGYSPLHF.

This clonotype was observed a handful of times. This sequence joins TRBV29-1 and TRBJ2-1; TRBD2 agrees at 8 bases. The trim removed 3 bases at V and 7 bases at J, leaving 8 bases unmatched. The CDR3 is 14 residues long. Germline-derived CDR1 and CDR2 are SQVTM and ANQGSEA. CDR3 DNA sequence: TGCAGCGTTGAGTCGGGACTAGAAGGGAATGAGCAGTTCTTC. Its translation: CSVESGLEGNEQFF.

In the case of this clonotype: The junction does not match germline at one end; this may be a read error. The V and J genes are TRBV7-2 and TRBJ1-6; possible D gene TRBD1, 5 bases. The CDR3 is 14 residues long. CDR1 is SGHTA, CDR2 FQGNSA, per germline. The CDR3 DNA sequence: TGTGTCAGCACCCTCGGGCAGGGAAGGTCACCCCTCCACTTT. Translating gives CVSTLGQGRSPLHF.

This clonotype came up a few times. The chain uses TRBV12-3 or TRBV12-4 and TRBJ1-2; D remains unclear. Trimming removed 6 bases from V and 2 bases from J, with 19 bases in between. The CDR3 sequence is 16 residues long. CDR3 region: CASRGEGRPRNYGYTF. The CDR3 nucleotides read TGTGCCAGCAGAGGTGAAGGACGACCAAGAAACTATGGCTACACCTTC.

This rearrangement joins TRBV7-2 to TRBJ2-3; 10 nucleotides agree with TRBD2. Germline CDR1 reads SGHTA; CDR2 reads FQGNSA. The CDR3 is 17 amino acids. J gave up 1 base and V 1 base, and 5 bases lay outside the gene matches. The CDR3 DNA sequence: TGTGCCAGCAGCTTAGAGTTAGCGGGGGGTGGCACAGATACGCAGTATTTT. This translates into CASSLELAGGGTDTQYF.

The J gene is TRBJ2-1, the V gene TRBV11-2; possibly TRBD2 for D (6 bases). V was trimmed by 1 base and J by 1 base, leaving 14 bases between them. CDR1 SGHAT and CDR2 FQNNGV come from the germline V gene. The CDR3 contains 17 residues. CDR3 loop: CASSLVMDYSSYNEQFF. CDR3 bases: TGTGCCAGCAGCTTAGTAATGGACTATAGTTCCTACAATGAGCAGTTCTTC.

Ten or more counts support this clonotype. The chain has TRBV29-1 and TRBJ1-5; D may be TRBD1 (6 bases). The CDR3 totals 12 residues. Germline V gene lookup returns CDR1 SQVTM and CDR2 ANQGSEA. The V and J ends lost 6 bases and 5 bases respectively, with 11 bases between them. The CDR3 spells CSVGGADQPQHF. The CDR3 DNA reads TGCAGCGTGGGGGGGGCTGATCAGCCCCAGCATTTT.

The gene calls are TRBV6-2 or TRBV6-3 and TRBJ2-1; no firm D call. The CDR3 is 19 residues long. The germline V and J ends were trimmed by 3 bases and 1 base, with 22 bases remaining between them. Looked up from germline, CDR1 is MNHEY and CDR2 is SVGEGT. The CDR3: CASSYGTPVQPSSYNEQFF. CDR3 bases: TGTGCCAGCAGTTATGGCACCCCGGTACAACCGAGTTCCTACAATGAGCAGTTCTTC.

J is TRBJ1-5 and V is TRBV12-5, with D hard to call. Germline lookup yields CDR1 LGHNT and CDR2 FRNRAP. Trimming removed 0 bases at V and 7 bases at J, with 4 bases between. The CDR3 is 12 amino acids. DNA of the CDR3: TGTGCTAGTGGTTTGGTCGAACAGCCCCAGCATTTT. Residues: CASGLVEQPQHF.

The chain combines TRBV4-2 with TRBJ2-7; no clear D. With 0 bases removed from V and 2 bases from J, the gap between germline ends came to 14 bases. Germline assignment: CDR1 LGHNA and CDR2 YNFKEQ. The CDR3 consists of 16 residues. CDR3 nucleotides: TGTGCCAGCAGCCAAGAGTACGTAGGTGTTCCCTACGAGCAGTACTTC. Translation gives CASSQEYVGVPYEQYF.